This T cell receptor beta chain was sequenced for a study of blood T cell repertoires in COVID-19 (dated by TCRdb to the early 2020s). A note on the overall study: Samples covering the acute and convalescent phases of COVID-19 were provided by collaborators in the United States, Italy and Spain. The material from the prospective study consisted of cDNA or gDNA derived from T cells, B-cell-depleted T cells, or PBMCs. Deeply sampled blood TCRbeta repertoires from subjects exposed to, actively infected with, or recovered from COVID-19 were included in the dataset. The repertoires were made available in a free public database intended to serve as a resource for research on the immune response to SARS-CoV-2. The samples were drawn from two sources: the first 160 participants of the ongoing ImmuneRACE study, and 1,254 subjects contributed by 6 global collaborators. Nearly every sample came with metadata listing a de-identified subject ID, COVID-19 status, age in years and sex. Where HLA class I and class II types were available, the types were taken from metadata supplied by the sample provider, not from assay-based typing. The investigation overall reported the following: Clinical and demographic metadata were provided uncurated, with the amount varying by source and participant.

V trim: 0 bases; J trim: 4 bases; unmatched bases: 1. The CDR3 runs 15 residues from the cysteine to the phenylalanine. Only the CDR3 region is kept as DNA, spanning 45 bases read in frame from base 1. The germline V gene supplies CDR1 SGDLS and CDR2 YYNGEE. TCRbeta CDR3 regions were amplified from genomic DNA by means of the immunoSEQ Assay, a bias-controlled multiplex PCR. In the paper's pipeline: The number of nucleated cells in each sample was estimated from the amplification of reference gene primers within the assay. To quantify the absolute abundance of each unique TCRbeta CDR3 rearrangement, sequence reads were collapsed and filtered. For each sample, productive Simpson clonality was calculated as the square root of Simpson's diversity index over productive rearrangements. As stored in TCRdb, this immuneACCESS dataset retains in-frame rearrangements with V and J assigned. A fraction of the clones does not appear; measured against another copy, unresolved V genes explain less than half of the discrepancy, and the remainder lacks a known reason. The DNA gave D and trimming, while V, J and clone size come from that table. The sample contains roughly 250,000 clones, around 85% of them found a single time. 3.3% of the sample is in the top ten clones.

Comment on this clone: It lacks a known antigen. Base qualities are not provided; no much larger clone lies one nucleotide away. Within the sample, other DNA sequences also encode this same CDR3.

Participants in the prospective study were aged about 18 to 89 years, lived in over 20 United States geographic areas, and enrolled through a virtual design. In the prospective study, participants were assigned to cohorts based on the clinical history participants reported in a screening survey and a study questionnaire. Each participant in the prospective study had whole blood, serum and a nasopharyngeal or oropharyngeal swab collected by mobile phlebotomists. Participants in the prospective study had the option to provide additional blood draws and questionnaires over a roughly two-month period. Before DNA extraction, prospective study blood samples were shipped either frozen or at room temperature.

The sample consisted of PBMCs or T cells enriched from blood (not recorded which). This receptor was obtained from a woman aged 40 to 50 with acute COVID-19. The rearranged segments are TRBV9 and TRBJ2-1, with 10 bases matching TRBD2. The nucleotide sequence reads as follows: TGTGCCAGCAGCGTAGTAGCGGGGGGATACAATGAGCAGTTCTTC. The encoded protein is CASSVVAGGYNEQFF.